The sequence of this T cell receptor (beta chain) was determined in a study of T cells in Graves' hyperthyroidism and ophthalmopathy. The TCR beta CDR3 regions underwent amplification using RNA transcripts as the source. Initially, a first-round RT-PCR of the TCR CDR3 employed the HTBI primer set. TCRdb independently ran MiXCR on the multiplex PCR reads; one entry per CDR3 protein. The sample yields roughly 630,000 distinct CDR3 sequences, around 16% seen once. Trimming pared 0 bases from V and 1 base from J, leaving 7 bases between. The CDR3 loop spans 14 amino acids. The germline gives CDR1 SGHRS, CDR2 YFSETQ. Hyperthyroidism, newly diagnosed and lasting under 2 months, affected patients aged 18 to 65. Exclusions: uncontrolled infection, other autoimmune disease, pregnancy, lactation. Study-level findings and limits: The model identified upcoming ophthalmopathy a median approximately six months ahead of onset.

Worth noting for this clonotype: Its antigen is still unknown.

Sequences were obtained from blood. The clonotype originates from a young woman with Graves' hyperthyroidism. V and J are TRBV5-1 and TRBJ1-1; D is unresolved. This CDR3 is CASSLDSQNTEAFF. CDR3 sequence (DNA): TGCGCCAGCAGCTTGGATTCGCAGAACACTGAAGCTTTCTTT.